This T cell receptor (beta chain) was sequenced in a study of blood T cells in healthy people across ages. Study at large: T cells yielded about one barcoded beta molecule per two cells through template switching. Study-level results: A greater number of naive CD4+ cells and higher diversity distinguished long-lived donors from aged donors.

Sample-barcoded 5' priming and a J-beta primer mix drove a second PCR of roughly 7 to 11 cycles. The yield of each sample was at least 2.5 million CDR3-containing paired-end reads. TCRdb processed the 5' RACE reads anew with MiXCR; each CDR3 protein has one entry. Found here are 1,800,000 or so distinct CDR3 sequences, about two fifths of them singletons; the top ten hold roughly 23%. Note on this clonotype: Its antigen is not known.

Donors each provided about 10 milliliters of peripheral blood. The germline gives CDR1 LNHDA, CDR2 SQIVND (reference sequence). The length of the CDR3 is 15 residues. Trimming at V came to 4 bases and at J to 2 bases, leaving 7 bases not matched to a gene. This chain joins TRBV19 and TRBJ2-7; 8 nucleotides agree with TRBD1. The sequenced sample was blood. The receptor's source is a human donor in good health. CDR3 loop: CASSTDRGLPYEQYF. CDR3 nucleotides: TGTGCCAGTAGTACTGACAGGGGACTTCCCTACGAGCAGTACTTC.